The present T cell receptor beta chain was sequenced within a study of breast tumors, draining lymph nodes, adjacent tissues. The study's findings and limits: That most tumor T cells come from lymph nodes remained unproven. Compared with lymph nodes, tumors were less diverse; compared with nontumor tissue, more.

The lymph nodes were axillary draining lymph nodes from breast cancer patients. TCRdb reprocessed the multiplex PCR reads via MiXCR and lists one record per CDR3 protein. The sample consists of over 150,000 distinct CDR3 sequences, approximately 31% of them appearing once. The CDR3 runs to 14 residues. Germline V gives CDR1 SQVTM, CDR2 ANQGSEA. V lost 5 bases to trimming and J lost 2 bases, with 16 bases between them. There are many counts of this clonotype. No antigen is known for it. The sequencing sample was made of axillary lymph node tissue. The sequence was obtained from a female donor with breast cancer. Some clones in this sample may be carry-over from other donors' samples. J is TRBJ2-7 and V is TRBV29-1, with D perhaps matching TRBD1 or TRBD2 (5 bases each). CDR3 in amino acids: CSVIGTQPPYEQYF. The CDR3 nucleotides read TGCAGCGTTATCGGGACCCAACCGCCCTACGAGCAGTACTTC.